Following are 10 T cell receptor beta chains from one sample sequenced in a study of T-cell memory formation after mild COVID-19 (dated by TCRdb to about 2021). Library construction relied on 5' RACE. Instrument on record: Illumina NovaSeq 6000. TCRdb applied fastp at Q25 and MiXCR to the public reads, then kept only in-frame beta chains. Rows are combined by CDR3 protein, so each entry shows the most common genes and DNA. The sample data list fewer than 350,000 distinct CDR3 sequences, and over 7% of these were observed just once. The ten biggest clones cover around a fifth of the sample. The sample comprised PBMCs or a T cell subset sorted from them (not recorded which). The origin of the receptors is a man aged 18-30 years who had mild COVID-19 (a few samples of this study predate the infection). The sample titles of this study are shuffled in the database, so cell type and time point are left out; the donor was told from shared clones.

This clonotype was detected only a few times. This rearrangement joins TRBV2 to TRBJ2-2; 9 bases are a match to TRBD1. Looked up from germline, CDR1 is SNHLY and CDR2 is FYNNEI. The V segment lost 3 bases and the J segment 6 bases; nucleotides outside the gene matches: 2. This CDR3 has 14 residues. In nucleotides, the CDR3 is TGTGCCAGCAGTGAGGACAGGGGAGCCGGGGAGCTGTTTTTT. Protein: CASSEDRGAGELFF.

In this sample, this clonotype turned up a few times. This chain connects TRBV20-1 to TRBJ2-7, with no clear D. This CDR3 is 13 amino acids long. In germline, CDR1 is DFQATT, CDR2 SNEGSKA (reference sequence). V lost 6 bases to trimming and J lost 7 bases, with 19 bases between them. CDR3 DNA sequence: TGCAGTGCCCCCGACGTTTGGTTCCGTGAGCAGTACTTC. This encodes CSAPDVWFREQYF.

The chain joins TRBV5-1 to TRBJ2-7; 7 nucleotides agree with TRBD1. Germline V gene sequence: CDR1 SGHRS, CDR2 YFSETQ. The length of the CDR3 is 14 residues. V trimming: 6 bases; J trimming: 2 bases; junction bases outside the gene matches: 8. Here the CDR3 DNA reads TGCGCCAGCATCCATCGACAGGGCGCCTACGAGCAGTACGTC. The encoded protein is CASIHRQGAYEQYV.

This rearrangement joins TRBV12-3 or TRBV12-4 to TRBJ2-7; TRBD2 is a possible D gene (6 bases). The CDR3 sequence is 13 residues long. The V gene lost 5 bases and the J gene lost 4 bases, with 12 bases spanning the gap. CDR3: CASSPGGLYEQYV. The CDR3, as DNA: TGTGCCAGCAGTCCCGGGGGTTTGTACGAGCAGTACGTC.

This clonotype came up a few times. V usage is TRBV6-5 and J usage is TRBJ2-3; D not resolved. Germline loops: CDR1 MNHEY, CDR2 SVGAGI. The CDR3 covers 13 residues. V lost 7 bases and J 5 bases, leaving 13 bases between the germline ends. The CDR3 region is CASTMTGGDTQYF. The CDR3 DNA is TGTGCCAGCACTATGACCGGTGGAGATACGCAGTATTTT.

The chain couples TRBV4-1 to TRBJ1-1; 7 positions match TRBD1. This CDR3 is 13 amino acids long. Germline CDR1 reads MGHRA; CDR2 reads YSYEKL. V gave up 6 bases and J gave up 4 bases; unmatched junction bases: 5. The CDR3 DNA is TGCGCCAGCAGGGCACAGGGGTTCACTGAAGCTTTCTTT. Protein: CASRAQGFTEAFF.

This clonotype was counted many times. V usage is TRBV10-2 and J usage is TRBJ2-7, with D tentatively TRBD1 or TRBD2 (5 bases each). This CDR3 has 16 amino acids. Trimming took 7 bases from V and 4 from J, leaving 23 bases between them. Germline loops: CDR1 WSHSY, CDR2 SAAADI. In DNA form, the CDR3 reads TGCGCCAGCAACTCCGGGACGGACACCTATAGATACGAGCAGTACTTC. Residues: CASNSGTDTYRYEQYF.

This clonotype showed up many times. The chain has TRBV24-1 and TRBJ2-3; D not resolved. V dropped 5 bases and J dropped 0 bases, with 2 bases sitting between them. Germline CDR1 is KGHDR and CDR2 is SFDVKD. This CDR3 is 12 amino acids long. CDR3 loop: CATSGSTDTQYF. In DNA form, the CDR3 reads TGTGCCACCAGTGGGAGCACAGATACGCAGTATTTT.

This clonotype appeared a few times. The V call is TRBV12-3 or TRBV12-4, the J call TRBJ1-6; D possibly corresponds to TRBD1 (6 bases). The CDR3 runs 15 residues. Trimming stripped 5 bases from V and 13 bases from J, with 21 bases between. For the CDR3, the DNA is TGTGCCAGCAGTGCGGGAGGACAGTGGTTTAATCCCCTCCACTTT. This sequence encodes CASSAGGQWFNPLHF.

This clonotype was seen many times. The chain recombines TRBV5-5 with TRBJ2-1, with 8 bases fitting TRBD1. The CDR3 is made up of 15 amino acids. Germline CDR1 and CDR2: SGHKS and YYEKEE (reference sequence). With 3 bases clipped from V and 9 bases from J, the junction kept 11 bases outside the gene matches. Here the CDR3 reads CASSSGTGELGEQFF. DNA for the CDR3: TGTGCCAGCAGCTCCGGGACAGGAGAGCTGGGTGAGCAGTTCTTC.